One T cell receptor beta chain is described in this entry. Antigen specificity is unknown. Germline assignment: CDR1 SGHDN and CDR2 FVKESK. This CDR3 contains 17 residues. Trimming took 1 base from V and 0 from J, leaving 15 bases between them. This specimen comes from a study of Ad26.COV2.S vaccination and SARS-CoV-2 variants. About the study: The authors gave Ad26.COV2.S intramuscularly, either once or twice 56 days apart.

TCRdb's copy holds only in-frame clones and misses some; the assay was immunoSEQ multiplex PCR. The sample holds 450,000 to 550,000 clones; approximately 90% are singletons and the top ten take 1.7%. Noted treatment: around 19 received Ad26.COV2.S at low or high dose, single or two shots; 5 received placebo; per-sample allocation not given. Sample collection was performed on day 63 after the first vaccine or placebo injection. General study points: It is possible that the TCR breadth and depth analyses underestimated the total T cell responses. Greater spike-specific TCR breadth was seen in vaccine recipients than in placebo recipients. Vaccinees and placebo recipients showed similar non-spike TCR breadth.

This sequence joins TRBV14 and TRBJ2-5; D not certain. Specimen: peripheral blood, collected in a trial of Ad26.COV2.S vaccine versus placebo. The receptor comes from a person between 18 and 59 years old who received the Ad26.COV2.S COVID-19 vaccine or a placebo. The CDR3 here is CASSQGGPRTDQETQYF. CDR3 nucleotide sequence: TGTGCCAGCAGCCAAGGTGGGCCCCGGACGGACCAAGAGACCCAGTACTTC. Full variable domain (missing parts from reference TRBV14 and TRBJ2-5): EAGVTQFPSHSVIEKGQTVTLRCDPISGHDNLYWYRRVMGKEIKFLLHFVKESKQDESGMPNNRFLAERTGGTYSTLKVQPAELEDSGVYFCASSQGGPRTDQETQYFGPGTRLLVL.